The clone carrying this T cell receptor (beta chain) was seen more than once but under ten times. The target antigen is unknown. The method was immunoSEQ multiplex PCR; TCRdb's version includes in-frame clones alone and lacks a portion of them. The sample lists approximately 200,000 clones; around 90% were seen once. This record belongs to a study of cytomegalovirus exposure and HLA in healthy donors. Across the whole study: The 500 to 750 first-cohort repertoires and the approximately 110 validation repertoires shared the same platform, a later analysis reported.

General study points: Subsequent analysis revealed that first-cohort TCR clusters tended to co-occur in the 130 or so validation repertoires.

Sample: PBMCs. The clonotype comes from a woman aged 18-29 years in good health and CMV-seronegative.

CDR3 region: CASSPLGTGGPEAFF. The CDR3 nucleotides read TGTGCCAGCTCACCACTTGGGACAGGGGGACCTGAAGCTTTCTTT. The chain recombines TRBV18 with TRBJ1-1; 11 bases match TRBD1. The ends lost 1 base at V and 6 bases at J; junction bases unmatched: 4. This CDR3 spans 15 amino acids. CDR1 is KGHSH and CDR2 is LQKENI in the germline V gene.